This TCR beta chain is drawn from a study of tumor-infiltrating lymphocytes in localized non-small cell lung cancer (dated by TCRdb to the early 2020s). About the investigation overall: The cohort covered several histologies, both smokers and never-smokers, and patients whose samples were collected after neoadjuvant chemotherapy. Resected tumor tissue and uninvolved lung tissue described as non-adjacent to the tumor were contributed by each patient, with both tissues obtained from the same patient. TCR sequencing was one of several integrated assays, alongside flow cytometry, multiplex immunofluorescence, RNA-seq, exome sequencing and proteomics, applied to the same patients. The overall ICON cohort comprised 150 surgical patients with localized non-small cell lung cancer whose tumors were resected. A total of about 55 patients were part of the paired comparison of immunoSEQ T-cell fraction between tumor and uninvolved lung. The full study reports these points: Different pieces of the same tissue were used for different assays, so technical variation could not be separated from intratumor heterogeneity. Consistent with immunofluorescence CD3 counts, TCRbeta sequencing supported greater T cell infiltration in tumors than in uninvolved lung tissue. Recurrence-free survival showed no association with tumor T-cell fraction measured by TCR sequencing (p = 0.61). Since assay coverage differed from patient to patient depending on how much tissue was available, TCR sequencing was done for only a subset of the cohort. No difference in TCR-derived T-cell fraction was observed between the flow cytometry-defined immunotypes IM1 (good prognosis) and IM2 (poor prognosis).

The T-cell fraction in tumor and uninvolved lung tissue was provided by TCR sequencing with the immunoSEQ assay. As for the authors' bioinformatics: To analyze survival, patients were divided into a high T-cell fraction group (upper tertile) and a low T-cell fraction group (lower two tertiles), and the two groups were compared using a log-rank test. A signed-rank test was used to check for differences in T-cell fraction between paired tumor and uninvolved lung. TCRdb re-hosts the immuneACCESS table, in-frame sequences only. Its copies lack some clones; in the studies checked, an unresolved V gene accounts for under half of them, and the cause for the rest is not known. V and J calls and clone size are as listed in that table; D and trimming were resolved from the DNA. The sample table holds about 9,900 clones, of which roughly three quarters were seen once. In total, the top ten clones hold around 21% of the sample.

The first patient joined ICON in 2016, and enrollment wrapped up when the last patient was enrolled in late 2018. Fresh tumor and matched uninvolved tissue for in-depth immune analyses, including TCR sequencing, were collected from a subcohort of 76 patients. TCR sequencing was performed on DNA isolated from bulk tissue, without cell sorting. Turning to this clone: It has no known antigen specificity. No clone much larger than this one lies a single base away; base qualities are absent. Other DNA sequences in the sample encode the same CDR3.

CDR1 and CDR2, looked up from the germline V gene, are SNHLY and FYNNEI. V is trimmed back by 4 bases and J by 7 bases, and the junction contains 5 bases that no gene match accounts for. The CDR3 has 14 amino acids, counting the end cysteine and phenylalanine. Only the CDR3 portion is preserved as DNA: 42 bases, with reading frame beginning at the first base. The sequencing input was lung tumor tissue. The chain is encoded by TRBV2 joined to TRBJ1-5; 9 central bases correspond to TRBD1. This sequence was found in a human donor with non-small cell lung cancer. The CDR3 has the sequence CASSGGQGGQPQHF. The sequence in DNA is TGTGCCAGCAGTGGGGGACAGGGAGGACAGCCCCAGCATTTT.